These 22 T cell receptor beta chains originate from one sample sequenced in a study of blood T cell repertoires in COVID-19. TCRdb's table, derived via immunoSEQ multiplex PCR, lists solely in-frame clones and lacks some. The sample lists just over 50,000 clones; over 75% were seen once. The sample was peripheral blood. The receptors derive from a man between 65 and 85 years old with acute or convalescent COVID-19.

V and J are TRBV9 and TRBJ2-7; 10 bases map to TRBD1. The CDR3 runs 17 residues. Germline V gene data show CDR1 as SGDLS and CDR2 as YYNGEE. After removal of 4 bases from V and 5 bases from J, the junction contained 15 bases not matched to a gene. The CDR3 loop is CASSPSGTGEIFHEQYF. CDR3 sequence (DNA): TGTGCCAGCAGCCCCTCCGGGACAGGGGAGATATTCCACGAGCAGTACTTC.

As for this clone: The same CDR3 arises from other DNA sequences in this sample as well. V gene TRBV11-3 combines with J gene TRBJ2-1; 10 bases line up with TRBD2. The CDR3 contains 16 residues. The ends lost 3 bases at V and 2 bases at J; junction bases unmatched: 4. The germline CDR1 and CDR2 sequences are SGHNT and YENEEA. CDR3 sequence: CASSLASGSAYNEQFF. The CDR3 DNA reads TGTGCCAGCAGCTTGGCTAGCGGGAGCGCCTACAATGAGCAGTTCTTC. The full variable domain, with the rest looked up from reference TRBV11-3 and TRBJ2-1, is EAGVVQSPRYKIIEKKQPVAFWCNPISGHNTLYWYLQNLGQGPELLIRYENEEAVDDSQLPKDRFSAERLKGVDSTLKIQPAELGDSAVYLCASSLASGSAYNEQFFGPGTRLTVL.

This clone was counted once. The chain links TRBV2 to TRBJ1-2, with 8 positions matching TRBD1. Germline CDR1 and CDR2: SNHLY and FYNNEI. This CDR3 has 14 amino acids. V was clipped by 8 bases and J by 2 bases; unmatched bases: 7. The chain's CDR3 is CASFSGQGNYGYTF. The CDR3 DNA reads as TGTGCCAGCTTTTCTGGACAGGGAAACTATGGCTACACCTTC. Variable domain in full (rest from reference TRBV2 and TRBJ1-2): EPEVTQTPSHQVTQMGQEVILRCVPISNHLYFYWYRQILGQKVEFLVSFYNNEISEKSEIFDDQFSVERPDGSNFTLKIRSTKLEDSAMYFCASFSGQGNYGYTFGSGTRLTVV.

The genes are TRBV4-3 and TRBJ1-5, with D perhaps TRBD1 (6 bases). In germline, CDR1 is LGHNA, CDR2 YSLEER. V was pared by 0 bases and J by 6 bases, with 12 bases between. The CDR3 extends over 15 amino acids. CDR3 sequence (DNA): TGCGCCAGCAGCCAAGATTTGACAGGAGGTCAGCCCCAGCATTTT. Protein: CASSQDLTGGQPQHF.

This chain's CDR3 is CASSQSHSGSSSNEQFF. In DNA form, the CDR3 reads TGTGCCAGCAGCCAATCCCATAGCGGGAGCTCGTCCAATGAGCAGTTCTTC. The chain links TRBV4-2 to TRBJ2-1; 9 bases are a match to TRBD2. Germline V lookup: CDR1 LGHNA, CDR2 YNFKEQ. The CDR3 length is 17 residues. J gave up 6 bases and V 2 bases, and 11 bases lay outside the gene matches.

The J gene is TRBJ2-6, the V gene TRBV9; 8 bases match TRBD1. The CDR3 spans 18 residues. Trimming took 3 bases from V and 1 from J; bases not matched to a gene: 9. Germline CDR1 is SGDLS and CDR2 is YYNGEE. CDR3 in DNA: TGTGCCAGCAGCGGGCGATGGCAGGGGGCTTCTGGGGCCAACGTCCTGACTTTC. Its translation is CASSGRWQGASGANVLTF.

The table lists this clone with a count of one. CDR3 amino acids: CASSRMTGLAGYGEQFF. In DNA form, the CDR3 reads TGTGCCAGCAGCCGAATGACTGGACTAGCGGGCTACGGGGAGCAGTTCTTC. This chain links TRBV9 with TRBJ2-1, with 11 nucleotides matching TRBD2. Germline CDR1 SGDLS, CDR2 YYNGEE. J lost 10 bases, V lost 4 bases, and 16 bases had no gene match. This CDR3 has 17 amino acids.

The chain joins TRBV4-2 to TRBJ2-3; 10 bases map to TRBD2. The CDR3 runs to 16 residues. V dropped 3 bases and J dropped 2; count of bases not matched to a gene: 5. Looked up from germline, CDR1 is LGHNA and CDR2 is YNFKEQ. CDR3 DNA sequence: TGTGCCAGCAGCCAGTTAGCGGGGGGTACCACAGATACGCAGTATTTT. Translating gives CASSQLAGGTTDTQYF.

This rearrangement joins TRBV12-5 to TRBJ2-7; tentative D call: TRBD1 (5 bases). V was shortened by 9 bases and J by 4 bases, with 22 bases between the two germline ends. There are 15 residues in the CDR3. CDR1 is LGHNT and CDR2 is FRNRAP in the germline V gene. The CDR3: CASAPPGINLYEQYF. CDR3 nucleotide sequence: TGTGCTAGCGCCCCCCCAGGGATCAACCTTTACGAGCAGTACTTC.

The rearrangement uses TRBV14 and TRBJ2-1, with 13 nucleotides matching TRBD2. The CDR3 runs 14 residues. The V and J ends lost 3 bases and 7 bases, in that order; junction bases with no gene match: 0. Germline V gene sequence: CDR1 SGHDN, CDR2 FVKESK. Here the CDR3 reads CASSQTSGGNEQFF. CDR3 coding DNA: TGTGCCAGCAGCCAGACTAGCGGGGGGAATGAGCAGTTCTTC.

This chain uses TRBV30 with TRBJ2-7, with TRBD1 identical over 8 bases. From germline, CDR1 is GTSNPN and CDR2 SVGIG (reference sequence). The J segment lost 3 bases and the V segment lost 2 bases, leaving 6 bases of the junction unmatched. The length of the CDR3 is 14 residues. The CDR3 coding sequence is TGTGCCTGGAGTTTGGGACAGGTAAACTACGAGCAGTACTTC. Protein: CAWSLGQVNYEQYF.

This chain connects TRBV4-3 to TRBJ2-3; 14 positions match TRBD2. Germline V gene data show CDR1 as LGHNA and CDR2 as YSLEER. V was pared by 4 bases and J by 9 bases, with 3 bases of the junction left unmatched. CDR3 size: 14 residues. CDR3 amino acids: CASSPTSGGATQYF. The CDR3 DNA is TGCGCCAGCAGCCCGACTAGCGGGGGGGCAACGCAGTATTTT.

The rearrangement links TRBV18 to TRBJ2-1, with TRBD2 identical over 7 bases. Germline CDR1 and CDR2: KGHSH and LQKENI. Losses at the gene ends were 6 bases for V and 5 bases for J; bases not matched to a gene: 7. This CDR3 region has 14 residues. The CDR3 DNA is TGTGCCAGCTCTGCCAGCCTAGCGGACAATGAGCAGTTCTTC. It encodes CASSASLADNEQFF.

V usage is TRBV18 and J usage is TRBJ1-1, with D possibly being TRBD1 (5 bases). The CDR3 is 16 residues long. Germline CDR1 KGHSH, CDR2 LQKENI. Trimming stripped 3 bases from V and 1 base from J, with 15 bases between. The CDR3 is CASSPRFDQGNTEAFF. In nucleotides, the CDR3 is TGTGCCAGCTCACCCCGATTCGATCAGGGGAACACTGAAGCTTTCTTT.

This sequence joins TRBV18 and TRBJ2-5; D possibly corresponds to TRBD2 (5 bases). The V and J ends lost 6 bases and 9 bases respectively, with 14 bases between them. The germline CDR1 and CDR2 sequences are KGHSH and LQKENI. The CDR3 spans 12 residues. Here the CDR3 reads CASSKEETAQYF. CDR3 DNA: TGTGCCAGCTCCAAGGAGGAGACGGCCCAGTACTTC.

This chain links TRBV24-1 with TRBJ1-5; TRBD1 matches at 7 bases. From germline, CDR1 is KGHDR and CDR2 SFDVKD. J was trimmed by 3 bases and V by 6 bases; bases with no gene match: 4. The CDR3 loop spans 14 amino acids. The CDR3 region has the DNA TGTGCCACCAGTTCAGGGGGTCACAATCAGCCCCAGCATTTT. Encoded protein: CATSSGGHNQPQHF.

This clone was counted between two and nine times. The chain joins TRBV7-2 to TRBJ2-1; 11 nucleotides line up with TRBD2. Germline CDR1 and CDR2: SGHTA and FQGNSA. With V trimmed by 5 bases and J by 8 bases, 8 bases remained unmatched. The CDR3 length is 15 residues. CDR3 amino acids: CASSRTSGGGYEQFF. The CDR3 nucleotides are TGTGCCAGCAGCAGAACTAGCGGGGGAGGTTATGAGCAGTTCTTC.

The J gene is TRBJ1-1, the V gene TRBV19; D not certain. The length of the CDR3 is 14 residues. Germline V gene data show CDR1 as LNHDA and CDR2 as SQIVND (reference sequence). V lost 5 bases to trimming and J lost 4 bases, with 14 bases between them. This CDR3 reads CASSSYQEATEAFF. The CDR3 nucleotides read TGTGCCAGTAGTTCATACCAGGAGGCCACTGAAGCTTTCTTT. The full variable domain, completed using reference TRBV19 and TRBJ1-1, is DGGITQSPKYLFRKEGQNVTLSCEQNLNHDAMYWYRQDPGQGLRLIYYSQIVNDFQKGDIAEGYSVSREKKESFPLTVTSAQKNPTAFYLCASSSYQEATEAFFGQGTRLTVV.

The V and J genes are TRBV24-1 and TRBJ2-2; maybe TRBD1 (6 bases). The CDR3 covers 16 residues. Germline CDR1 KGHDR, CDR2 SFDVKD. V shed 3 bases and J shed 2 bases, with 12 bases lying between them. CDR3 sequence reads: CATSDPLGTNTGELFF. CDR3 bases: TGTGCCACCAGTGATCCTCTAGGGACAAACACCGGGGAGCTGTTTTTT.

This chain uses TRBV11-2 with TRBJ2-7; D is perhaps TRBD2 (6 bases). The length of the CDR3 is 14 residues. V lost 5 bases, J lost 7 bases, and 18 bases lay in between. CDR1 SGHAT and CDR2 FQNNGV come from the germline V gene. CDR3 region: CASSNLLAGREQYF. The DNA for the CDR3 is TGTGCCAGCAGCAACTTGCTAGCTGGGAGGGAGCAGTACTTC.

This clone showed up just once. The chain has TRBV4-2 and TRBJ2-2; 7 positions match TRBD2. CDR3 length: 17 amino acids. Germline loops: CDR1 LGHNA, CDR2 YNFKEQ. The V gene end was trimmed by 0 bases and the J gene end by 0 bases; junction bases not matched to a gene: 4. CDR3 in amino acids: CASSQDYLAANTGELFF. The CDR3 DNA is TGTGCCAGCAGCCAAGATTATCTAGCGGCGAACACCGGGGAGCTGTTTTTT.

The rearrangement links TRBV9 to TRBJ2-1; D remains unclear. The V gene lost 0 bases and the J gene lost 0 bases, with 13 bases spanning the gap. The CDR3 sequence is 17 residues long. The germline gives CDR1 SGDLS, CDR2 YYNGEE. CDR3 DNA: TGTGCCAGCAGCGTAGCTTCGGCGGTTAACTCCTACAATGAGCAGTTCTTC. Encoded protein: CASSVASAVNSYNEQFF.